These 14 T cell receptor beta chains originate from one sample sequenced in a study of CD8+ T cells in alopecia areata. Sample treatment: oral pan-JAK inhibitor, 5-10 mg twice daily. The authors extracted RNA and reverse transcribed it into cDNA as the sequencing template. Produced via immunoSEQ multiplex PCR; TCRdb's table is partial and in-frame only. The sample includes 200,000 to 250,000 clones, less than 65% of them seen just once. This sample comprised CD4+ T cells sorted from blood, obtained at week 4, from a patient treated with tofacitinib. The source is a human donor with alopecia areata.

V gene TRBV4-1 combines with J gene TRBJ1-1, with TRBD1 matching 7 bases. This CDR3 spans 16 amino acids. V was pared by 1 base and J by 6 bases, with 11 bases of the junction left unmatched. Germline V gene sequence: CDR1 MGHRA, CDR2 YSYEKL. CDR3 sequence reads: CASSQVVRDRSPEAFF. The CDR3 nucleotides read TGCGCCAGCAGCCAAGTCGTCCGGGACAGAAGCCCTGAAGCTTTCTTT.

This clone has just one count. The J gene is TRBJ2-5, the V gene TRBV11-3; D gene uncertain. The ends were cut back, 3 bases at V and 2 bases at J, with 10 bases in the middle. CDR1 and CDR2 (germline): SGHNT, YENEEA. This CDR3 is 14 amino acids long. CDR3 protein: CASSFAHGQETQYF. CDR3 sequence (DNA): TGTGCCAGCAGCTTTGCCCACGGGCAAGAGACCCAGTACTTC. Combining the CDR3 with reference TRBV11-3 and TRBJ2-5 gives the whole variable domain EAGVVQSPRYKIIEKKQPVAFWCNPISGHNTLYWYLQNLGQGPELLIRYENEEAVDDSQLPKDRFSAERLKGVDSTLKIQPAELGDSAVYLCASSFAHGQETQYFGPGTRLLVL.

CDR3 loop: CAISDPGTGSYEQYF. DNA of the CDR3: TGTGCCATCAGTGACCCCGGGACAGGATCCTACGAGCAGTACTTC. The rearrangement joins TRBV10-3 to TRBJ2-7; 8 bases line up with TRBD1. J gave up 1 base and V 3 bases, and 5 bases lay outside the gene matches. The CDR3 is made up of 15 amino acids. Germline-derived CDR1 and CDR2 are ENHRY and SYGVKD.

The chain employs TRBV30 and TRBJ2-7; 7 bases are shared with TRBD2. V lost 2 bases to trimming and J lost 3 bases; unmatched junction nucleotides: 4. The CDR3 spans 13 residues. CDR1 is GTSNPN and CDR2 is SVGIG in the germline V gene (reference sequence). In DNA form, the CDR3 reads TGTGCCTGGAGTATGGGGGGGTTCTACGAGCAGTACTTC. This codes for CAWSMGGFYEQYF.

In nucleotides, the CDR3 is TGTGCCAGCAGTGTTACAGGGTTCGGGGAGCTGTTTTTT. Its protein product is CASSVTGFGELFF. This chain joins TRBV2 and TRBJ2-2, with a possible D match to TRBD1 (6 bases). This CDR3 comprises 13 residues. Trimming pared 4 bases from V and 7 bases from J, leaving 10 bases between. CDR1 and CDR2 from the germline V gene are SNHLY and FYNNEI.

This chain joins TRBV2 and TRBJ2-7; 7 bases match TRBD1. V shed 3 bases and J 2 bases; nucleotides not matched to a gene: 4. Germline CDR1 and CDR2: SNHLY and FYNNEI. The CDR3 runs to 14 residues. The CDR3 here is CASSDGQGAYEQYF. The CDR3 DNA follows: TGTGCCAGCAGTGATGGCCAGGGGGCCTACGAGCAGTACTTC. The complete variable domain, with remaining parts taken from reference TRBV2 and TRBJ2-7, reads EPEVTQTPSHQVTQMGQEVILRCVPISNHLYFYWYRQILGQKVEFLVSFYNNEISEKSEIFDDQFSVERPDGSNFTLKIRSTKLEDSAMYFCASSDGQGAYEQYFGPGTRLTVT.

The genes are TRBV20-1 and TRBJ1-1; D remains unclear. The CDR3 covers 11 residues. Germline loops: CDR1 DFQATT, CDR2 SNEGSKA (reference sequence). CDR3 bases: TGCAGACAACAGAGGAACACTGAAGCTTTCTTT. Protein: CRQQRNTEAFF.

This clone was detected only a few times. The chain has TRBV27 and TRBJ2-5; the D gene is possibly TRBD1 (6 bases). The CDR3 runs 15 residues. V was pared by 2 bases and J by 7 bases, with 17 bases between. Germline V gene data show CDR1 as MNHEY and CDR2 as SMNVEV (reference sequence). The CDR3 loop reads CASSLKGDGVGTQYF. In DNA, the CDR3 is TGTGCCAGCAGTTTAAAGGGGGATGGTGTCGGGACCCAGTACTTC.

This chain joins TRBV7-9 and TRBJ2-2; D gene unclear. The CDR3 runs to 14 residues. Germline lookup yields CDR1 SEHNR and CDR2 FQNEAQ (reference sequence). V was trimmed by 1 base and J by 3 bases, leaving 6 bases between them. CDR3 DNA: TGTGCCAGCAGCTTAGAGCTGGACACCGGGGAGCTGTTTTTT. This translates into CASSLELDTGELFF.

The chain couples TRBV5-1 to TRBJ1-4, with 10 bases matching TRBD1. The junction had 3 bases not matched to a gene; V was cut back by 3 bases and J by 7 bases. This CDR3 is 14 amino acids long. Germline V gives CDR1 SGHRS, CDR2 YFSETQ. CDR3 nucleotide sequence: TGCGCCAGCAGCTACGGGACAGGGGCTGAAAAACTGTTTTTT. This translates into CASSYGTGAEKLFF.

The chain employs TRBV30 and TRBJ1-4, with D hard to call. Trimming removed 4 bases at V and 0 bases at J, with 9 bases between. The CDR3 runs 14 residues. CDR1 and CDR2 (germline): GTSNPN, SVGIG (reference sequence). In nucleotides, the CDR3 is TGTGCCTGGACCCATCCTGCAACTAATGAAAAACTGTTTTTT. Its translation: CAWTHPATNEKLFF.

J is TRBJ1-3 and V is TRBV4-2; D not certain. The CDR3 extends over 16 amino acids. V was pared by 0 bases and J by 0 bases, with 9 bases between. The germline V gene has CDR1 LGHNA and CDR2 YNFKEQ. CDR3 amino acids: CASSQEAATSGNTIYF. CDR3 nucleotide sequence: TGTGCCAGCAGCCAAGAGGCGGCCACCTCTGGAAACACCATATATTTT.

V and J are TRBV2 and TRBJ2-3; possible D gene TRBD1, 5 bases. Germline V gives CDR1 SNHLY, CDR2 FYNNEI. The CDR3 covers 11 residues. V lost 6 bases and J lost 5, with 6 bases in between. Here the CDR3 reads CASSQGDTQYF. For the CDR3, the DNA is TGTGCCAGCAGCCAGGGAGATACGCAGTATTTT.

This clone has more than one count but fewer than ten. This rearrangement joins TRBV5-1 to TRBJ1-2, with a tentative D call TRBD1 (6 bases). The CDR3 consists of 12 residues. Germline V CDR1 and CDR2: SGHRS, YFSETQ. V lost 4 bases and J 5 bases, leaving 9 bases between the germline ends. The DNA of the CDR3 is TGCGCCAGCAGCCCGGGACATTATGGCTACACCTTC. It specifies CASSPGHYGYTF.